Presented here are 17 T cell receptor beta chains from one specimen sequenced in a study of cytomegalovirus exposure and HLA in healthy donors. 13 Jbeta primers and 60 Vbeta primers were used for the PCR. Sequenced by immunoSEQ multiplex PCR; TCRdb stores in-frame clones only, minus some. There are around 130,000 clones in the sample; approximately 83% occur only once, and roughly 1.2% lies in the top ten. The sample taken for sequencing was PBMCs. The receptors come from a girl aged 2-10 years in good health and CMV-seronegative.

The gene calls are TRBV27 and TRBJ2-5; TRBD2 is a possible D gene (6 bases). Per germline, CDR1 MNHEY and CDR2 SMNVEV (reference sequence). The CDR3 length is 13 residues. V lost 6 bases to trimming and J lost 7 bases, with 15 bases between them. CDR3 nucleotides: TGTGCCAGCAGCCACACTCAACTAGCGACCCAGTACTTC. Amino acids: CASSHTQLATQYF.

This chain joins TRBV6-6 and TRBJ1-3; unclear D gene. Deletions cut 5 bases from V and 4 bases from J, with 12 bases between. There are 14 residues in the CDR3. Germline V gene sequence: CDR1 MNHNY, CDR2 SVGAGI (reference sequence). CDR3 sequence reads: CASSPFSEGNTIYF. In DNA, the CDR3 is TGTGCCAGCAGTCCTTTCTCGGAGGGAAACACCATATATTTT.

In this sample, this clone turned up a few times. This sequence joins TRBV6-5 and TRBJ2-2; TRBD1 matches 7 bases. The CDR3 is 15 residues long. Germline V gene sequence: CDR1 MNHEY, CDR2 SVGAGI. J gave up 2 bases and V 5 bases, and 5 bases lay outside the gene matches. The CDR3 sequence is CASSLTGTNTGELFF. The CDR3 coding sequence is TGTGCCAGCAGTCTGACAGGGACAAACACCGGGGAGCTGTTTTTT.

The chain uses TRBV7-9 and TRBJ1-2; possible D gene TRBD1, 5 bases. This CDR3 has 12 amino acids. Trimming took 2 bases from V and 7 from J, leaving 8 bases between them. Germline V lookup: CDR1 SEHNR, CDR2 FQNEAQ (reference sequence). CDR3 residues: CASSLNRGGYTF. CDR3 DNA sequence: TGTGCCAGCAGCTTAAATAGGGGTGGCTACACCTTC.

The chain uses TRBV5-1 and TRBJ2-1, with 11 bases lining up with TRBD1. V shed 4 bases, J shed 8 bases, and the junction held 5 bases outside the gene matches. The germline gives CDR1 SGHRS, CDR2 YFSETQ. The CDR3 is 14 amino acids. The CDR3 here is CASSAGQGEDEQFF. As DNA, the CDR3 is TGCGCCAGCAGCGCGGGACAGGGGGAGGATGAGCAGTTCTTC.

The chain carries TRBV30 and TRBJ2-7, with D tentatively TRBD1 (5 bases). Germline V lookup: CDR1 GTSNPN, CDR2 SVGIG (reference sequence). The CDR3 is made up of 13 amino acids. The V and J ends lost 3 bases and 6 bases respectively, with 15 bases between them. This CDR3 is CAWSQGKGAEQYF. Written as DNA, the CDR3 is TGTGCCTGGAGCCAGGGAAAGGGTGCCGAGCAGTACTTC.

The rearrangement joins TRBV19 to TRBJ2-7, with D maybe TRBD1 (5 bases). The CDR3 is 13 amino acids. CDR1 LNHDA and CDR2 SQIVND come from the germline V gene (reference sequence). With 4 bases removed from V and 5 bases from J, the gap between germline ends came to 12 bases. The chain's CDR3 is CASSTRVSHEQYF. CDR3 coding DNA: TGTGCCAGTAGTACCAGGGTTTCACACGAGCAGTACTTC.

The chain couples TRBV19 to TRBJ2-6; D perhaps matches TRBD1 (6 bases). CDR1 LNHDA and CDR2 SQIVND come from the germline V gene (reference sequence). Trimming took off 5 bases at V and 2 bases at J, with 13 bases between the two ends. The CDR3 covers 16 residues. The CDR3 is CASSAPRGAGANVLTF. The CDR3, as DNA: TGTGCCAGTAGTGCCCCCAGGGGCGCTGGGGCCAACGTCCTGACTTTC.

V gene TRBV6-5 combines with J gene TRBJ2-3, with D hard to call. Germline assignment: CDR1 MNHEY and CDR2 SVGAGI. Trimming removed 6 bases at V and 0 bases at J, with 10 bases between. The CDR3 loop spans 14 amino acids. DNA for the CDR3: TGTGCCAGCAGGGCGACTGTTAGCACAGATACGCAGTATTTT. It encodes CASRATVSTDTQYF.

The gene calls are TRBV5-6 and TRBJ2-3; 9 bases match TRBD1. V was pared by 0 bases and J by 1 base, with 6 bases of the junction left unmatched. The CDR3 length is 17 residues. The germline V gene has CDR1 SGHDT and CDR2 YYEEEE. The CDR3 DNA reads as TGTGCCAGCAGCTTGGCCCGGGACAGGGAGGGCACAGATACGCAGTATTTT. Encoded protein: CASSLARDREGTDTQYF.

This clone appeared once. The gene calls are TRBV5-4 and TRBJ2-7; D is possibly TRBD1 (6 bases). The CDR3 is 15 residues long. The V end lost 0 bases, the J end lost 2 bases, and 12 bases lay between the germline ends. The V gene's germline CDR1 is SGHNT and CDR2 YYREEE (reference sequence). The CDR3 nucleotides are TGTGCCAGCAGCTTGGTGGCAGGGGCAACCTACGAGCAGTACTTC. Its protein product is CASSLVAGATYEQYF.

The V and J genes are TRBV27 and TRBJ2-7, with 11 nucleotides matching TRBD2. The CDR3 runs 14 residues. Trimming at V came to 5 bases and at J to 3 bases, leaving 3 bases not matched to a gene. CDR1 is MNHEY, CDR2 SMNVEV, per germline (reference sequence). The CDR3 bases are TGTGCCAGCAGTCCCGGGACTAGCGGCTACGAGCAGTACTTC. Protein product: CASSPGTSGYEQYF.

This clone has only one observation. The chain joins TRBV12-5 to TRBJ1-1; 7 nucleotides agree with TRBD1. Germline V CDR1 and CDR2: LGHNT, FRNRAP. V shed 6 bases, J shed 1 base, and the junction held 5 bases outside the gene matches. This CDR3 has 14 residues. The CDR3 protein is CASGLGQWNTEAFF. The CDR3 DNA is TGTGCTAGTGGCCTGGGACAGTGGAACACTGAAGCTTTCTTT.

The chain carries TRBV18 and TRBJ1-1, with 8 bases lining up with TRBD1. The length of the CDR3 is 15 residues. Germline loops: CDR1 KGHSH, CDR2 LQKENI. V trimming: 2 bases; J trimming: 3 bases; junction bases outside the gene matches: 5. The CDR3, as DNA: TGTGCCAGCTCACCAGGCGGACAGGGAGACACTGAAGCTTTCTTT. Its translation: CASSPGGQGDTEAFF.

The chain is built from TRBV2 and TRBJ2-2, with TRBD2 identical over 10 bases. V lost 4 bases, J lost 4 bases, and 3 bases stayed unmatched. Germline-derived CDR1 and CDR2 are SNHLY and FYNNEI. This CDR3 spans 15 amino acids. CDR3 in DNA: TGTGCCAGCAGTGGACTAGCGGGTGCCACCGGGGAGCTGTTTTTT. It is translated as CASSGLAGATGELFF.

This clone came up a few times. The V gene is TRBV28, the J gene TRBJ2-7; TRBD2 agrees at 9 bases. The J segment lost 0 bases and the V segment lost 8 bases, leaving 8 bases of the junction unmatched. The CDR3 runs 15 residues. From germline, CDR1 is MDHEN and CDR2 SYDVKM. The CDR3 DNA is TGTGCCAGCCCGCCGACTAGCGGTTCCTCCTACGAGCAGTACTTC. Translated: CASPPTSGSSYEQYF.

This clone was observed once. V is TRBV15 and J is TRBJ1-1; maybe TRBD1 (5 bases). Trimming shortened V by 7 bases and J by 4 bases, and 13 bases separated the two germline ends. The CDR3 loop spans 13 amino acids. Germline CDR1 is LNHNV and CDR2 is YYDKDF (reference sequence). CDR3 DNA: TGTGCCACCAACGGGGGGGGGACCACTGAAGCTTTCTTT. Residues: CATNGGGTTEAFF.